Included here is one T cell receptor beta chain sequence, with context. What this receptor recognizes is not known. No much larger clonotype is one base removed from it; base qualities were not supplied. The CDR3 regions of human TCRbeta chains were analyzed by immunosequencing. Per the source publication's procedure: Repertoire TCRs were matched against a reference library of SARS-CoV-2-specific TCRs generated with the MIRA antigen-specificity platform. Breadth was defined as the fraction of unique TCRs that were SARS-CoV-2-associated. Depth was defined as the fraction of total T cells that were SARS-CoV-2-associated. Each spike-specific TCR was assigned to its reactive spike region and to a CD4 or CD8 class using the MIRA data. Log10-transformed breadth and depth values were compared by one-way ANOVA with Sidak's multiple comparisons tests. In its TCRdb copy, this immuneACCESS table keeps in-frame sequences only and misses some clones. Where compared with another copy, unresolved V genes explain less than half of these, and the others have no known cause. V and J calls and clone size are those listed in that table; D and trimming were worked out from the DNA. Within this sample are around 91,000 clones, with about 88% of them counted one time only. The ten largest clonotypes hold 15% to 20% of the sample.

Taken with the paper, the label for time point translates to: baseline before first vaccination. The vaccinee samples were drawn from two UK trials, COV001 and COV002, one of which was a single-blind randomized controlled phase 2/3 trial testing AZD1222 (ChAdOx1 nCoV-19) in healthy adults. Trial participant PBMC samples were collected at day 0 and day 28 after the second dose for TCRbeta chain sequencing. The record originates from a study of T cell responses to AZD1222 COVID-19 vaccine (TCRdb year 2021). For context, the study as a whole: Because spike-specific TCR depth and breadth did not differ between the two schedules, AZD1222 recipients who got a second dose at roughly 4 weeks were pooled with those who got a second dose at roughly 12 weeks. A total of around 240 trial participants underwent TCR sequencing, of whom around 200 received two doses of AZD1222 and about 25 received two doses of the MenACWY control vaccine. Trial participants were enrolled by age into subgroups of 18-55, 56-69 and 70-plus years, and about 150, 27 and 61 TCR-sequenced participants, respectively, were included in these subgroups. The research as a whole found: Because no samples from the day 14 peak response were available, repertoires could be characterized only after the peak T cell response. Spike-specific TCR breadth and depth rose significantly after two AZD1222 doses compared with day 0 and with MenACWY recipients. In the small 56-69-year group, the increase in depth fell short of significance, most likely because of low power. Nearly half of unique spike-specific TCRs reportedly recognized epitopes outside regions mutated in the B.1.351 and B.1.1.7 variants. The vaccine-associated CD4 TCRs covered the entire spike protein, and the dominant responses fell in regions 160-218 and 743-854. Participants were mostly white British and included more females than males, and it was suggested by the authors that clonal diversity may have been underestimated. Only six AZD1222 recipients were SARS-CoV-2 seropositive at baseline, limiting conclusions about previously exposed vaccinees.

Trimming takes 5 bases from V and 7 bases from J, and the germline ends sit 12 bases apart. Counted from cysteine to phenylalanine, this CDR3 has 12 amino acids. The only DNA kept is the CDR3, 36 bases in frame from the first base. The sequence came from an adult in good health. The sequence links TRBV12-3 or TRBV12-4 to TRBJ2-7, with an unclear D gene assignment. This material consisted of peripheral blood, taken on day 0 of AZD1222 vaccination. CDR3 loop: CASSPPFGEQYF. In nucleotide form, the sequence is TGTGCCAGCAGTCCCCCGTTTGGAGAGCAGTACTTC.